These T cell receptor beta chains were read from a single sample in a study of blood T cell repertoires in COVID-19. Clones were read by immunoSEQ multiplex PCR, and TCRdb kept only the in-frame ones, dropping some. Of approximately 490,000 clones listed, about 85% are singletons. Sequencing input: PBMCs or T cells enriched from blood (not recorded which). These receptors were obtained from a woman under 30 who had recovered from COVID-19. CDR3s include the opening cysteine and the closing phenylalanine or tryptophan. The order of the fields is clone size, V gene, J gene, D gene, CDR3 protein, CDR3 DNA. D genes are given only for firm matches. Clone size is not always given. Where it is, it says once, few, many or a class for expanded clones.

-,TRBV5-1,TRBJ1-2,TRBD1,CASSPSDRGMRGYTF,TGCGCCAGCAGCCCGTCGGACAGGGGAATGCGGGGCTACACCTTC
-,TRBV29-1,TRBJ1-1,TRBD1,CSVISQGAGTEAFF,TGCAGCGTTATTTCCCAGGGGGCTGGCACTGAAGCTTTCTTT
once,TRBV9,TRBJ2-3,-,CASSPRLDADTQYF,TGTGCCAGCAGCCCCCGACTAGACGCAGATACGCAGTATTTT
-,TRBV6-5,TRBJ1-6,-,CASSYTDSPNSPLHF,TGTGCCAGCAGTTACACCGACAGCCCAAATTCACCCCTCCACTTT
-,TRBV6-6,TRBJ1-5,TRBD1,CASTAQGGGNQPQHF,TGTGCCAGCACCGCGCAGGGGGGCGGCAATCAGCCCCAGCATTTT
once,TRBV12-3/TRBV12-4,TRBJ1-2,-,CATTGTYGYTF,TGTGCCACCACAGGGACCTATGGCTACACCTTC
once,TRBV5-1,TRBJ2-2,-,CASRSTGELFF,TGCGCCAGCAGGAGCACCGGGGAGCTGTTTTTT
-,TRBV13,TRBJ2-3,TRBD1,CASSLTPGQGIGTQYF,TGTGCCAGCAGCCTTACTCCGGGACAGGGGATCGGTACGCAGTATTTT
-,TRBV5-6,TRBJ1-4,-,CASSFYTGSEVFF,TGTGCCAGCAGCTTTTATACAGGGTCGGAAGTGTTTTTT
-,TRBV5-5,TRBJ2-3,-,CASRMTRDTDTQYF,TGTGCCAGCAGGATGACTAGAGATACAGATACGCAGTATTTT
-,TRBV5-1,TRBJ1-1,TRBD1,CASSSDREVEAFF,TGCGCCAGCAGCTCGGACAGGGAAGTTGAAGCTTTCTTT
-,TRBV5-4,TRBJ2-3,TRBD2,CASSRTSGSADTQYF,TGTGCCAGCAGCCGGACTAGCGGAAGCGCAGATACGCAGTATTTT
-,TRBV5-8,TRBJ2-2,-,CASSWTEGNTGELFF,TGTGCCAGCAGCTGGACAGAAGGGAACACCGGGGAGCTGTTTTTT
-,TRBV12-3/TRBV12-4,TRBJ2-5,-,CASSLRETQYF,TGTGCCAGCAGTTTGCGAGAGACCCAGTACTTC
-,TRBV30,TRBJ2-7,TRBD2,CAWSWSGGNYEQYF,TGTGCCTGGAGTTGGAGCGGGGGCAACTACGAGCAGTACTTC
-,TRBV6-5,TRBJ1-2,-,CASTPRETNYGYTF,TGTGCCAGCACCCCCCGGGAAACTAACTATGGCTACACCTTC
-,TRBV30,TRBJ1-1,-,CAWVRGWRTEAFF,TGTGCCTGGGTCCGGGGATGGCGGACTGAAGCTTTCTTT
many,TRBV10-3,TRBJ2-1,-,CAISEITSSNSYNEQFF,TGTGCCATCAGTGAAATAACTAGTTCGAACTCCTACAATGAGCAGTTCTTC
-,TRBV4-1,TRBJ1-1,-,CASSQDGPSGRKAFF,TGCGCCAGCAGCCAAGATGGGCCGAGTGGCCGTAAAGCTTTCTTT
-,TRBV19,TRBJ1-5,TRBD1,CASSTQIQGAGQPQHF,TGTGCCAGTAGCACCCAGATACAGGGGGCTGGACAGCCCCAGCATTTT
-,TRBV5-1,TRBJ1-6,TRBD1,CASSRFTGTGLNSPLHF,TGCGCCAGCAGCCGATTTACCGGGACAGGCCTAAATTCACCCCTCCACTTT
-,TRBV2,TRBJ2-2,TRBD1,CASSALGQGGTGELFF,TGTGCCAGCAGTGCTTTAGGACAGGGTGGCACCGGGGAGCTGTTTTTT
-,TRBV10-1,TRBJ2-3,TRBD2,CATRGGGDTQYF,TGCGCCACCCGGGGGGGTGGGGATACGCAGTATTTT
-,TRBV25-1,TRBJ1-2,-,CASSEWGDGYTF,TGTGCCAGCAGTGAATGGGGGGATGGCTACACCTTC
-,TRBV6-6,TRBJ2-5,TRBD1,CASRDRGRGETQYF,TGTGCCAGCCGGGACAGGGGGCGAGGGGAGACCCAGTACTTC
few,TRBV5-1,TRBJ2-3,-,CASTLSSVTDTQYF,TGCGCCAGCACCCTTAGCTCCGTCACAGATACGCAGTATTTT
-,TRBV5-5,TRBJ1-4,-,CASRVGVSGEKLFF,TGTGCCAGCAGAGTCGGGGTATCGGGAGAAAAACTGTTTTTT
-,TRBV20-1,TRBJ1-5,TRBD1,CSASRVLGQGDNQPQHF,TGCAGTGCTAGTAGGGTTTTAGGGCAGGGGGACAATCAGCCCCAGCATTTT
-,TRBV5-6,TRBJ2-3,-,CASSLFSGAQDTQYF,TGTGCCAGCAGCTTGTTTAGCGGCGCCCAAGATACGCAGTATTTT
-,TRBV18,TRBJ2-2,TRBD2,CASSPRRAGGPGELFF,TGTGCCAGCTCACCACGAAGAGCGGGGGGGCCCGGGGAGCTGTTTTTT
once,TRBV30,TRBJ2-1,TRBD1,CAWSPGQLNNEQFF,TGTGCCTGGAGTCCGGGACAGCTCAACAATGAGCAGTTCTTC
-,TRBV12-3/TRBV12-4,TRBJ2-1,-,CASSFSVYNEQFF,TGTGCCAGCAGTTTCTCGGTGTACAATGAGCAGTTCTTC
-,TRBV3-1/TRBV3-2,TRBJ2-5,-,CASSQDQSGETQYF,TGTGCCAGCAGCCAAGATCAGTCAGGGGAGACCCAGTACTTC
-,TRBV7-9,TRBJ2-6,-,CASSLGSGGANVLTF,TGTGCCAGCAGCTTAGGGAGCGGTGGGGCCAACGTCCTGACTTTC
once,TRBV7-3,TRBJ2-5,TRBD1,CASSLTGGLTETQYF,TGTGCCAGCAGCTTAACAGGGGGCTTGACGGAGACCCAGTACTTC
-,TRBV12-2,TRBJ1-4,-,CASPLLLRTVATNEKLFF,TGTGCAAGTCCCTTGCTTCTCAGGACAGTAGCAACTAATGAAAAACTGTTTTTT
-,TRBV10-3,TRBJ2-6,TRBD1,CAISDGQGEGTGANVLTF,TGTGCCATCAGCGATGGACAGGGGGAGGGAACTGGGGCCAACGTCCTGACTTTC
-,TRBV24-1,TRBJ2-3,TRBD2,CATGTRSDTQYF,TGTGCCACCGGGACTAGATCAGATACGCAGTATTTT
-,TRBV5-8,TRBJ2-2,-,CASSLLRVDTGELFF,TGTGCCAGCAGCTTGTTGAGGGTGGACACCGGGGAGCTGTTTTTT
-,TRBV4-1,TRBJ1-4,TRBD1,CASSPPGREGAAEKLFF,TGCGCCAGCAGCCCCCCAGGTCGCGAGGGGGCCGCTGAAAAACTGTTTTTT
-,TRBV19,TRBJ1-1,-,CASISAGQVGTEAFF,TGTGCCAGTATTTCCGCGGGGCAGGTAGGAACTGAAGCTTTCTTT
-,TRBV5-4,TRBJ2-7,-,CASSSQGIYEQYF,TGTGCCAGCAGCAGTCAGGGTATCTACGAGCAGTACTTC
few,TRBV11-3,TRBJ1-1,-,CASSLGRATEAFF,TGTGCCAGCAGCTTAGGCAGGGCCACTGAAGCTTTCTTT
-,TRBV5-1,TRBJ2-7,-,CASSRFTGYEQYF,TGCGCCAGCAGCCGATTTACAGGTTACGAGCAGTACTTC
-,TRBV4-1,TRBJ2-5,-,CASSQGQGREETQYF,TGCGCCAGCAGCCAAGGGCAGGGCAGGGAAGAGACCCAGTACTTC
once,TRBV4-2,TRBJ2-3,-,CASSPRGASPEDTQYF,TGTGCCAGCAGCCCCCGGGGGGCCTCACCGGAAGATACGCAGTATTTT
-,TRBV5-6,TRBJ2-3,-,CASSQQGLLGDTQYF,TGTGCCAGCAGCCAACAGGGTCTCCTGGGAGATACGCAGTATTTT
-,TRBV24-1,TRBJ2-1,TRBD1,CATSDTGTEDNEQFF,TGTGCCACCAGTGACACCGGGACAGAGGACAATGAGCAGTTCTTC
-,TRBV5-1,TRBJ1-2,-,CASSFRTGYYGYTF,TGCGCCAGCAGCTTCCGGACGGGGTACTATGGCTACACCTTC
-,TRBV2,TRBJ2-1,-,CASKANNYNEQFF,TGTGCCAGCAAAGCCAATAACTACAATGAGCAGTTCTTC
few,TRBV19,TRBJ1-6,-,CASRPWVGESSPLHF,TGTGCCAGTAGACCTTGGGTTGGGGAGAGTTCACCCCTCCACTTT
-,TRBV27,TRBJ2-3,-,CASRSSSTDTQYF,TGTGCCAGCAGATCCTCTAGCACAGATACGCAGTATTTT
-,TRBV4-1,TRBJ1-3,-,CASSPDSFSGNTIYF,TGCGCCAGCAGCCCCGACTCCTTCTCTGGAAACACCATATATTTT
-,TRBV7-9,TRBJ1-4,-,CASRSRGEASGKLFF,TGTGCCAGCAGATCTCGGGGGGAAGCCTCAGGAAAACTGTTTTTT
-,TRBV2,TRBJ1-1,TRBD1,CASDRGLAEAFF,TGTGCCAGCGACAGGGGATTGGCTGAAGCTTTCTTT